Sequencing of this T cell receptor (beta chain) was carried out in a study of blood T cell repertoires in COVID-19. Study as a whole: Spain, Italy and the United States supplied samples that represented acute and convalescent COVID-19. T cells, B-cell-depleted T cells, or PBMCs provided the cDNA or gDNA that served as material.

CDR3 length: 11 residues. CDR1 and CDR2 (germline): DFQATT, SNEGSKA (reference sequence). V was pared by 5 bases and J by 8 bases, with 12 bases between. Original analysis: Researchers report that nucleated cell counts were estimated from reference gene primer amplification. Assay: immunoSEQ multiplex PCR; the TCRdb copy retains only in-frame clones and omits some. V, J and clone size reflect that table, while D and trimming were determined from the DNA. The data show around 51,000 clones, 65% to 90% seen once. The V and J genes are TRBV20-1 and TRBJ1-2; D may be TRBD1 (5 bases). The TCR sequence derives from a woman of 80 years or more with acute or convalescent COVID-19. The source material was peripheral blood. The CDR3 loop is CSAWDSSGYTF. The CDR3 nucleotides are TGCAGTGCTTGGGACTCCTCCGGCTACACCTTC.